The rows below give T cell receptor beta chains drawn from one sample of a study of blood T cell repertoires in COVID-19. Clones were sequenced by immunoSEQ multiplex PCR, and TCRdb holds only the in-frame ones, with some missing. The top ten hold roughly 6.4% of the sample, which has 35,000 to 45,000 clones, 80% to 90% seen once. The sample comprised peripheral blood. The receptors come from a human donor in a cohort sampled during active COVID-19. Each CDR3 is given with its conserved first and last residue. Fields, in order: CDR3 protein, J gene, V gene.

CASSVQGYSNQPQHF TRBJ1-5 TRBV5-8
CASRPGPGLLMTQAPANEKLFF TRBJ1-4 TRBV4-1
CASSLALGYEQYF TRBJ2-7 TRBV5-1
CASGSRLEGQPQHF TRBJ1-5 TRBV12-5
CASSLTTGTGGSMNTEAFF TRBJ1-1 TRBV5-1
CASSSLGQSYEQYF TRBJ2-7 TRBV5-5
CASSILGTQYF TRBJ2-5 TRBV19
CASSDRQASYGYTF TRBJ1-2 TRBV7-2
CAWRPLTGDNQPQHF TRBJ1-5 TRBV30
CASSFSGYGGYTF TRBJ1-2 TRBV27
CASSLIPQGEKLFF TRBJ1-4 TRBV7-9
CASSQTIGLAEVADTQYF TRBJ2-3 TRBV13
CASSDQTGRESTDTQYF TRBJ2-3 TRBV7-2
CASSVGSYGYTF TRBJ1-2 TRBV9
CASSPEPGQGTLWLNLFF TRBJ1-1 TRBV18
CASSDRERNTEAFF TRBJ1-1 TRBV2
CASSRNRVTEAFF TRBJ1-1 TRBV7-2
CASSEVASGGDTQYF TRBJ2-3 TRBV4-3
CASSLGDRGQETQYF TRBJ2-5 TRBV11-2
CARLGRSYGYTF TRBJ1-2 TRBV30